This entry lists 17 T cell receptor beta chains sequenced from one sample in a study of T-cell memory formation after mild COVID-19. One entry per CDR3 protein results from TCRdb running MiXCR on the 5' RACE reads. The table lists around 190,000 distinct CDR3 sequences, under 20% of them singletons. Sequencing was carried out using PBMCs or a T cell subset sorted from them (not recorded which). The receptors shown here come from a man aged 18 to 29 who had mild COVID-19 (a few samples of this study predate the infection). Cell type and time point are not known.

The CDR3 here is CASSLAGGLRGKFF. CDR3 nucleotide sequence: TGCGCCAGCAGCTTGGCTGGAGGGCTCCGAGGCAAGTTCTTC. The chain is built from TRBV5-1 and TRBJ2-1, with a tentative D call TRBD2 (6 bases). Germline V lookup: CDR1 SGHRS, CDR2 YFSETQ. CDR3 length: 14 residues. Trimming shortened V by 0 bases and J by 14 bases, and 18 bases separated the two germline ends.

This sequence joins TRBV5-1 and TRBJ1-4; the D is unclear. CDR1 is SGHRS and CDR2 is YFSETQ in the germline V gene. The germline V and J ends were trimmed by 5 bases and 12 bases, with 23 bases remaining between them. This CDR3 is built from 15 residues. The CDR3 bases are TGCGCCAGCAGACTCGCAGGAGCTACTAATGAGGAACTGTTTTTT. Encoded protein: CASRLAGATNEELFF.

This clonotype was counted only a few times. CDR3 sequence: CASSLGGNRGNTEAFF. CDR3 coding DNA: TGTGCCAGCAGCTTGGGGGGAAACCGGGGGAACACTGAAGCTTTCTTT. The chain employs TRBV5-4 and TRBJ1-1; D gene unclear. The V gene lost 0 bases and the J gene lost 1 base, with 13 bases spanning the gap. Germline loops: CDR1 SGHNT, CDR2 YYREEE (reference sequence). This CDR3 has 16 residues.

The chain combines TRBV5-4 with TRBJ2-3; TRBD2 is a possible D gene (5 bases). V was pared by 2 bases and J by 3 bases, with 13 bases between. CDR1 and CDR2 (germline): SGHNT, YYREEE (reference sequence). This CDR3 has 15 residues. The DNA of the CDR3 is TGTGCCAGCAGCTTAGGACGTTCGGGGACAGATACGCAGTATTTT. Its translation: CASSLGRSGTDTQYF.

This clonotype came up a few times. In DNA, the CDR3 is TGTGCCAGCAGTCTTCCGGGGGCTAGCACAGATACGCAGTATTTT. Protein sequence: CASSLPGASTDTQYF. The genes are TRBV25-1 and TRBJ2-3; the D gene could be TRBD1 or TRBD2 (6 bases each). V shed 5 bases and J shed 0 bases, with 12 bases lying between them. The CDR3 runs 15 residues. Germline V gene lookup returns CDR1 MGHDK and CDR2 SYGVNS.

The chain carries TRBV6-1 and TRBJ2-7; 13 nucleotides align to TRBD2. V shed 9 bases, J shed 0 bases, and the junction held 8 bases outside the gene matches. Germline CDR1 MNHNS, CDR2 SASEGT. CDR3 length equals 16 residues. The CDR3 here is CASKWTSGGSSYEQYF. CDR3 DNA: TGTGCCAGTAAGTGGACTAGCGGGGGTAGCTCCTACGAGCAGTACTTC.

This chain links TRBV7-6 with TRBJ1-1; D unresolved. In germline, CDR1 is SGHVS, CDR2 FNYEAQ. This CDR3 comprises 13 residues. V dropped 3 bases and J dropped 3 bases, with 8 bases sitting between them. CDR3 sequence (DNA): TGTGCCAGCAGCTTGAGCGGGGACACTGAAGCTTTCTTT. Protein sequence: CASSLSGDTEAFF.

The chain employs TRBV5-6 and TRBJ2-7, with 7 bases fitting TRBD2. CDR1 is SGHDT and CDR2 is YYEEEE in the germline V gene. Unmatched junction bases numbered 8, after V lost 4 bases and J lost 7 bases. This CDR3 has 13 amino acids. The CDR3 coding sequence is TGTGCCAGCAGCCGGGACTACACGAGGGAGCAGTACTTC. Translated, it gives CASSRDYTREQYF.

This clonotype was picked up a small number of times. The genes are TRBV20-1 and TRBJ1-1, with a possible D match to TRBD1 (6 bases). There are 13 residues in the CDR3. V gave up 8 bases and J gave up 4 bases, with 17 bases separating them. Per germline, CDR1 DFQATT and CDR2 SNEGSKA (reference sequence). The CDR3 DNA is TGCAGTAGATACAGGGTGGGGAGCACTGAAGCTTTCTTT. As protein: CSRYRVGSTEAFF.

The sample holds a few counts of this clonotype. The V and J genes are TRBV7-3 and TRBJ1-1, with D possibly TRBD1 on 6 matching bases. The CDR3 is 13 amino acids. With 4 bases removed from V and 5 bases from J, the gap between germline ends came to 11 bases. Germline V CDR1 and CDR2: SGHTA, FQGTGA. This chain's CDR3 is CASSSDSRTEAFF. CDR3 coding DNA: TGTGCCAGCAGCTCGGACAGTAGGACTGAAGCTTTCTTT.

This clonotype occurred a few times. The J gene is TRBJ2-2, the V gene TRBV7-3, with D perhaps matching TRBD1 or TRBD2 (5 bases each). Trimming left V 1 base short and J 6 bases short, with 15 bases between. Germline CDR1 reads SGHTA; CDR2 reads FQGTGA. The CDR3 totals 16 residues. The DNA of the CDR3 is TGTGCCAGCAGCTTAAGGGGGTTCGAAGGGTCCGGGGAGCTGTTTTTT. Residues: CASSLRGFEGSGELFF.

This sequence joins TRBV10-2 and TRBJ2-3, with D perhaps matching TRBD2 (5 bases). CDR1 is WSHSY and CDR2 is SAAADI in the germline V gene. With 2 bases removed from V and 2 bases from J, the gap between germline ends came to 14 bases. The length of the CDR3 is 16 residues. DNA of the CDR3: TGCGCCAGCAGTGAGCAGAACGGGGAATACACAGATACGCAGTATTTT. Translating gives CASSEQNGEYTDTQYF.

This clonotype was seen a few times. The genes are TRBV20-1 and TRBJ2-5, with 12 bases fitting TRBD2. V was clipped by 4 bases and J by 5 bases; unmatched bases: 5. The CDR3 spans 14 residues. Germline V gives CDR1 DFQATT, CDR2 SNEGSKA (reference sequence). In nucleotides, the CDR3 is TGCAGTGCTAACCCTAGCGGGGGGGTGGAGACCCAGTACTTC. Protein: CSANPSGGVETQYF.

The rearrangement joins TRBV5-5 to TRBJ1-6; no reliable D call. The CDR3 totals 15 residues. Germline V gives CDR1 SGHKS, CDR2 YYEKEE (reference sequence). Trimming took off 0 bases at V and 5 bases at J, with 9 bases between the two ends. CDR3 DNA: TGTGCCAGCAGCTTGGAACAGATACATAATTCACCCCTCCACTTT. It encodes CASSLEQIHNSPLHF.

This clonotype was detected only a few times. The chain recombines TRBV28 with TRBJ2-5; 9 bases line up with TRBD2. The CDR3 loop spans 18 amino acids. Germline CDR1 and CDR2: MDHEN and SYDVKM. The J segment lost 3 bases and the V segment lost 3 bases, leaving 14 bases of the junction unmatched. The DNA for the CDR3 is TGTGCCAGCAGTTTGGCCTCTGCTAGCGGGGAAAGGAAAGAGACCCAGTACTTC. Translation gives CASSLASASGERKETQYF.

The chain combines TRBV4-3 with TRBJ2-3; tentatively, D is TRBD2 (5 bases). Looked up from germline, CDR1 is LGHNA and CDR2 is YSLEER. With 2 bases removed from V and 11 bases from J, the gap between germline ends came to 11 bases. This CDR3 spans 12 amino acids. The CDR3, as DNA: TGCGCCAGCAGCCAAAGGAGGAGTGAGCAGTATTTT. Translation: CASSQRRSEQYF.

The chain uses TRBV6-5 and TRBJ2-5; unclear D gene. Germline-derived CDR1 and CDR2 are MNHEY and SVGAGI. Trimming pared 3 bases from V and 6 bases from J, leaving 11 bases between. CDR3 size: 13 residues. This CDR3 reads CASSYTPSQTQYF. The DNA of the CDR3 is TGTGCCAGCAGTTATACGCCCAGCCAGACCCAGTACTTC.